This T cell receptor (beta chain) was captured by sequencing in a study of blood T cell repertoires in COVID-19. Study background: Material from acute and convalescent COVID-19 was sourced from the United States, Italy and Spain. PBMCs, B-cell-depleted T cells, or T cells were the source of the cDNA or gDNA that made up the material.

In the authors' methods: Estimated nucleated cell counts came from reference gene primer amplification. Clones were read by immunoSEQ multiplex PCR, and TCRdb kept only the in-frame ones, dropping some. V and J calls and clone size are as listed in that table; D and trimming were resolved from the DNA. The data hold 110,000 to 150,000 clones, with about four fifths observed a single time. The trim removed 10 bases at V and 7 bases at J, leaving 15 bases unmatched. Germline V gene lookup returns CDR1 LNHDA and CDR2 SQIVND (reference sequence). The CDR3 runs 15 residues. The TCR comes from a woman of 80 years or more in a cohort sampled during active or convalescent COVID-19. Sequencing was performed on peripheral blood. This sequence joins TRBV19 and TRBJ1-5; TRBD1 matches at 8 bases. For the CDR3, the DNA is TGTGCCACCCACCGAGGCAGGGGGCTTAGGCAGCCCCAGCATTTT. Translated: CATHRGRGLRQPQHF.